The 26 T cell receptor beta chains below all came from one sample that was sequenced in a study of cytomegalovirus exposure and HLA in healthy donors (dated by TCRdb to 2017 to 2019). Libraries were made using the immunoSEQ multiplex PCR assay. A mixture of 60 forward primers for TCR Vbeta segments and 13 reverse primers for TCR Jbeta segments was used in the multiplex PCR. TCRdb retrieved this table from immuneACCESS and kept in-frame rearrangements only. Not all clones are present; in checked studies, unresolved V genes account for under half, and no reason is known for the remainder. For this sample the table gives approximately 140,000 clones, of which more than 60% were detected only once. The ten largest make up about 2.8% of the sample. Specimen: PBMCs. The receptors derive from a male donor in good health and CMV-seronegative.

The V call is TRBV4-1, the J call TRBJ2-5, with 11 bases that match TRBD2. The ends lost 1 base at V and 1 base at J; junction bases unmatched: 2. This CDR3 is 16 amino acids long. Germline V gene sequence: CDR1 MGHRA, CDR2 YSYEKL. CDR3 DNA: TGCGCCAGCAGCCAAGGGGGGACTAGCGGCCAAGAGACCCAGTACTTC. Protein sequence: CASSQGGTSGQETQYF.

This clone has just a few counts. The sample holds other DNA sequences that translate to the same CDR3. The chain employs TRBV5-1 and TRBJ1-1; D uncertain. With 0 bases removed from V and 3 bases from J, the gap between germline ends came to 9 bases. CDR3 length equals 14 residues. The germline CDR1 and CDR2 sequences are SGHRS and YFSETQ. This CDR3 is CASSLGNGDTEAFF. The DNA of the CDR3 is TGCGCCAGCAGCTTGGGGAACGGGGACACTGAAGCTTTCTTT.

J is TRBJ2-7 and V is TRBV6-1; TRBD1 might be the D (5 bases). Germline V CDR1 and CDR2: MNHNS, SASEGT. Trimming cost V 8 bases and J 2 bases, with 10 bases left between them. The CDR3 runs to 12 residues. The CDR3 sequence is CASQGETYEQYF. DNA of the CDR3: TGTGCCAGCCAAGGGGAAACCTACGAGCAGTACTTC.

The CDR3 spells CSAYLTSGSNEQFF. The DNA of the CDR3 is TGCAGCGCCTACCTGACTAGCGGAAGCAATGAGCAGTTCTTC. The V gene is TRBV29-1, the J gene TRBJ2-1; 9 bases fit TRBD2. Germline V gene sequence: CDR1 SQVTM, CDR2 ANQGSEA. The CDR3 is made up of 14 amino acids. V was pared by 7 bases and J by 6 bases, with 10 bases of the junction left unmatched.

The V call is TRBV5-1, the J call TRBJ2-7, with D possibly TRBD1 on 5 matching bases. Germline V gives CDR1 SGHRS, CDR2 YFSETQ. This CDR3 has 14 amino acids. V was trimmed by 0 bases and J by 0 bases, leaving 7 bases between them. CDR3 sequence (DNA): TGCGCCAGCAGCTTGGAGGGGTTCTCCTACGAGCAGTACTTC. This translates into CASSLEGFSYEQYF. Complete variable domain (other parts from reference TRBV5-1 and TRBJ2-7): KAGVTQTPRYLIKTRGQQVTLSCSPISGHRSVSWYQQTPGQGLQFLFEYFSETQRNKGNFPGRFSGRQFSNSRSEMNVSTLELGDSALYLCASSLEGFSYEQYFGPGTRLTVT.

The chain joins TRBV19 to TRBJ2-7, with TRBD1 as a possible D gene (6 bases). In germline, CDR1 is LNHDA, CDR2 SQIVND (reference sequence). The CDR3 has 16 residues. With 5 bases removed from V and 6 bases from J, the gap between germline ends came to 23 bases. The DNA for the CDR3 is TGTGCCAGTAGTTTCCTCGGGACAAACGGTCCCCTCGAGCAGTACTTC. It is translated as CASSFLGTNGPLEQYF.

The chain links TRBV19 to TRBJ1-3, with D possibly TRBD1 on 5 matching bases. Germline V lookup: CDR1 LNHDA, CDR2 SQIVND (reference sequence). The CDR3 is 15 residues long. V gave up 5 bases and J gave up 0 bases, with 11 bases separating them. This CDR3 reads CASSLQDNSGNTIYF. As DNA, the CDR3 is TGTGCCAGTAGTCTACAGGACAACTCTGGAAACACCATATATTTT. Full variable domain (rest looked up from reference TRBV19 and TRBJ1-3): DGGITQSPKYLFRKEGQNVTLSCEQNLNHDAMYWYRQDPGQGLRLIYYSQIVNDFQKGDIAEGYSVSREKKESFPLTVTSAQKNPTAFYLCASSLQDNSGNTIYFGEGSWLTVV.

The chain couples TRBV5-6 to TRBJ1-2; D uncertain. The V end lost 3 bases, the J end lost 2 bases, and 17 bases lay between the germline ends. This CDR3 region has 16 residues. Per germline, CDR1 SGHDT and CDR2 YYEEEE. The CDR3 loop is CASSSPQDGFNYGYTF. The CDR3 DNA sequence: TGTGCCAGCAGCTCCCCCCAAGACGGGTTCAACTATGGCTACACCTTC.

The chain carries TRBV13 and TRBJ1-4; D not resolved. Germline V gene data show CDR1 as PRHDT and CDR2 as FYEKMQ (reference sequence). The CDR3 consists of 15 residues. Trimming removed 2 bases from V and 12 bases from J, with 19 bases in between. CDR3 coding DNA: TGTGCCAGCAGCTTAAAGGCCGTCCTAGGTGGAGAACTGTTTTTT. This translates into CASSLKAVLGGELFF.

This chain uses TRBV2 with TRBJ2-5; the match to TRBD2 covers 10 bases. Germline loops: CDR1 SNHLY, CDR2 FYNNEI. The J segment lost 5 bases and the V segment lost 0 bases, leaving 6 bases of the junction unmatched. This CDR3 is 16 amino acids long. CDR3 sequence: CASSEAPSGRRETQYF. In DNA, the CDR3 is TGTGCCAGCAGTGAAGCCCCTAGCGGGAGACGGGAGACCCAGTACTTC.

The CDR3 here is CASLLTGTANEQYF. CDR3 nucleotides: TGCGCCAGCTTACTAACCGGGACAGCCAACGAGCAGTACTTC. The chain couples TRBV10-2 to TRBJ2-7; 7 nucleotides line up with TRBD1. Germline CDR1 and CDR2: WSHSY and SAAADI. This CDR3 spans 14 amino acids. V gave up 8 bases and J gave up 5 bases; unmatched junction bases: 12.

The CDR3 DNA reads as TGTGCCAGCAGACCGACAGGGGGCTACGCCACAGATACGCAGTATTTT. Translation: CASRPTGGYATDTQYF. The chain carries TRBV2 and TRBJ2-3, with 10 positions matching TRBD1. The trim removed 6 bases at V and 2 bases at J, leaving 8 bases unmatched. CDR1 and CDR2 (germline): SNHLY, FYNNEI. This CDR3 is 16 amino acids long.

The chain links TRBV5-1 to TRBJ2-3, with 7 bases lining up with TRBD2. V was clipped by 2 bases and J by 9 bases; unmatched bases: 6. The germline gives CDR1 SGHRS, CDR2 YFSETQ. This CDR3 has 13 amino acids. In DNA, the CDR3 is TGCGCCAGCAGCTTCGGGACTATCTCGACGCAGTATTTT. It yields the protein CASSFGTISTQYF.

This sequence joins TRBV13 and TRBJ1-2, with D tentatively TRBD1 (6 bases). The CDR3 has 13 amino acids. Looked up from germline, CDR1 is PRHDT and CDR2 is FYEKMQ (reference sequence). V dropped 11 bases and J dropped 2 bases, with 15 bases sitting between them. CDR3 in amino acids: CAGRQVTNYGYTF. The CDR3 nucleotides read TGTGCCGGTAGACAGGTAACGAACTATGGCTACACCTTC.

This clone was found a few times. V usage is TRBV7-3 and J usage is TRBJ2-1; the match to TRBD2 covers 8 bases. The germline V gene has CDR1 SGHTA and CDR2 FQGTGA. With V trimmed by 2 bases and J by 4 bases, 4 bases remained unmatched. The CDR3 is made up of 15 amino acids. This CDR3 is CASSLVRGAYNEQFF. For the CDR3, the DNA is TGTGCCAGCAGCTTAGTGCGGGGGGCATACAATGAGCAGTTCTTC.

This chain uses TRBV2 with TRBJ2-7; TRBD1 aligns across 12 bases. Germline V gene data show CDR1 as SNHLY and CDR2 as FYNNEI. Trimming cost V 6 bases and J 4 bases; bases outside gene matches: 7. The CDR3 is 15 residues long. CDR3 DNA: TGTGCCAGCAGAGGGACAGGGGGCGCGTTTTACGAGCAGTACTTC. Its translation is CASRGTGGAFYEQYF.

This clone was seen just once. This chain's CDR3 is CSVEGEGFDTEAFF. The CDR3, as DNA: TGCAGCGTTGAAGGGGAGGGATTCGACACTGAAGCTTTCTTT. The chain links TRBV29-1 to TRBJ1-1; D uncertain. Trimming left V 1 base short and J 3 bases short, with 12 bases between. Per germline, CDR1 SQVTM and CDR2 ANQGSEA. CDR3 length equals 14 residues.

The chain joins TRBV5-6 to TRBJ2-5; D may be TRBD1 (6 bases). This CDR3 has 15 amino acids. Germline CDR1 is SGHDT and CDR2 is YYEEEE. V gave up 4 bases and J gave up 4 bases, with 17 bases separating them. CDR3 protein: CASSPIQGQTETQYF. The CDR3 nucleotides are TGTGCCAGCAGCCCGATACAAGGACAGACAGAGACCCAGTACTTC.

The V call is TRBV4-1, the J call TRBJ2-5; perhaps TRBD2 as D (6 bases). V lost 5 bases and J lost 5, with 12 bases in between. Germline V CDR1 and CDR2: MGHRA, YSYEKL. CDR3 length equals 13 residues. The CDR3 loop is CASSGGGEETQYF. As DNA, the CDR3 is TGCGCCAGCAGCGGAGGAGGGGAGGAGACCCAGTACTTC.

This clone has just a few counts. The chain has TRBV5-6 and TRBJ1-2; TRBD1 matches at 9 bases. The V gene end was trimmed by 0 bases and the J gene end by 6 bases; junction bases not matched to a gene: 9. This CDR3 comprises 16 residues. Germline loops: CDR1 SGHDT, CDR2 YYEEEE. The CDR3 DNA is TGTGCCAGCAGCTTGGGTACAGGGGGCGGTACAAATGGCTACACCTTC. Its translation is CASSLGTGGGTNGYTF.

This sequence joins TRBV19 and TRBJ2-1, with 8 bases identical to TRBD2. The V segment lost 6 bases and the J segment 6 bases; nucleotides outside the gene matches: 10. There are 15 residues in the CDR3. Per the germline V gene, CDR1 is LNHDA and CDR2 is SQIVND (reference sequence). This chain's CDR3 is CASSSTGLARNEQFF. Written as DNA, the CDR3 is TGTGCCAGTAGCTCCACCGGACTAGCACGCAATGAGCAGTTCTTC. Full variable domain (rest looked up from reference TRBV19 and TRBJ2-1): DGGITQSPKYLFRKEGQNVTLSCEQNLNHDAMYWYRQDPGQGLRLIYYSQIVNDFQKGDIAEGYSVSREKKESFPLTVTSAQKNPTAFYLCASSSTGLARNEQFFGPGTRLTVL.

The chain joins TRBV7-3 to TRBJ1-1; the match to TRBD1 covers 8 bases. The germline V gene has CDR1 SGHTA and CDR2 FQGTGA. The CDR3 totals 14 residues. J gave up 4 bases and V 4 bases, and 5 bases lay outside the gene matches. This CDR3 reads CASSSQGESTEAFF. CDR3 DNA: TGTGCCAGCAGCTCACAGGGGGAGTCCACTGAAGCTTTCTTT.

The chain uses TRBV5-1 and TRBJ2-6; tentative D call: TRBD1 (6 bases). The V end lost 1 base, the J end lost 2 bases, and 13 bases lay between the germline ends. This CDR3 has 17 amino acids. CDR1 and CDR2 from the germline V gene are SGHRS and YFSETQ. CDR3 amino acids: CASSLFSQGTGANVLTF. The DNA for the CDR3 is TGCGCCAGCAGCTTGTTTTCCCAGGGGACTGGGGCCAACGTCCTGACTTTC.

The gene calls are TRBV4-1 and TRBJ1-5, with 7 nucleotides matching TRBD1. Germline-derived CDR1 and CDR2 are MGHRA and YSYEKL. V dropped 6 bases and J dropped 2; count of bases not matched to a gene: 4. This CDR3 is 14 amino acids long. For the CDR3, the DNA is TGCGCCAGCAGTGACAGGGTGGGCAATCAGCCCCAGCATTTT. This translates into CASSDRVGNQPQHF.

The rearrangement uses TRBV13 and TRBJ1-6; 7 bases line up with TRBD1. CDR1 PRHDT and CDR2 FYEKMQ come from the germline V gene (reference sequence). The CDR3 has 14 residues. The junction had 1 base not matched to a gene; V was cut back by 2 bases and J by 6 bases. Written as DNA, the CDR3 is TGTGCCAGCAGCTTAAGGGACAGTAATTCACCCCTCCACTTT. This gives the protein CASSLRDSNSPLHF.

The rearrangement uses TRBV19 and TRBJ1-3; no definite D call. This CDR3 has 13 residues. V was cut by 10 bases and J by 0 bases, with 10 bases left in between. Germline V lookup: CDR1 LNHDA, CDR2 SQIVND (reference sequence). The CDR3 sequence: CATDRSSGNTIYF. The CDR3 DNA is TGTGCCACCGACCGGAGCTCTGGAAACACCATATATTTT.